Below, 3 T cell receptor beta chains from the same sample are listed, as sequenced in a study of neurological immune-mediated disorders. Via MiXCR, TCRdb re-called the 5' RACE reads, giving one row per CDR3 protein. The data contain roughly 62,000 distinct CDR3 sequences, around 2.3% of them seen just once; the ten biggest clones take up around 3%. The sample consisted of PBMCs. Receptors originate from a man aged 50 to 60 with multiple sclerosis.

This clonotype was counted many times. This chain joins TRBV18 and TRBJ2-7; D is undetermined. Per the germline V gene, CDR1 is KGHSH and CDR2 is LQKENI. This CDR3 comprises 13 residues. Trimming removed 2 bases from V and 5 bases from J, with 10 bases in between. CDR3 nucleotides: TGTGCCAGCTCACCAAATGCACAAGACGAGCAGTACTTC. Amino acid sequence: CASSPNAQDEQYF.

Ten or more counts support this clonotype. The CDR3 coding sequence is TGCAGCGGAAGGGAGAACTATAATTCACCCCTCCACTTT. It is translated as CSGRENYNSPLHF. The chain employs TRBV29-1 and TRBJ1-6; no clear D gene. The CDR3 consists of 13 residues. CDR1 SQVTM and CDR2 ANQGSEA come from the germline V gene. Trimming pared 7 bases from V and 3 bases from J, leaving 10 bases between.

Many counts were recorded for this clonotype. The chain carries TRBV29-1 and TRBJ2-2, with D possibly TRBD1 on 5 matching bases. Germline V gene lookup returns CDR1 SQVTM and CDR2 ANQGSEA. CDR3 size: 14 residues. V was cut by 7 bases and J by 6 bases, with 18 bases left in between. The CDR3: CSATIQGVSGELFF. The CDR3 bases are TGCAGCGCAACCATTCAGGGTGTCTCCGGGGAGCTGTTTTTT.